One sample yielded the 14 T cell receptor beta chains listed below, sequenced in a study of blood T cell repertoires in COVID-19 (dated by TCRdb to 2018 to 2020). The library was obtained by the immunoSEQ multiplex PCR assay. TCRdb provides this immuneACCESS table in a form limited to in-frame rearrangements. Some clones are lacking; in checked studies, under half of them reflect an unresolved V gene, and why the rest are absent is not known. The sample profile shows about 120,000 clones; approximately 83% of them were found once. Jointly, the top ten make up roughly 10% of the sample. Sequencing input: peripheral blood. The receptors here all came from an elderly man with acute or convalescent COVID-19.

The DNA for the CDR3 is TGTGCCAGCAGCCCAGGACAGGGGAGCAACTATGGCTACACCTTC. Encoded protein: CASSPGQGSNYGYTF. J is TRBJ1-2 and V is TRBV7-3; 9 positions agree with TRBD1. In germline, CDR1 is SGHTA, CDR2 FQGTGA. V trimming: 5 bases; J trimming: 2 bases; junction bases outside the gene matches: 6. CDR3 length: 15 amino acids.

The gene calls are TRBV23-1 and TRBJ1-1, with a weak D call TRBD1 (6 bases). TRBV23-1 is placed among ORFs of uncertain function. The length of the CDR3 is 16 residues. The germline V and J ends were trimmed by 2 bases and 0 bases, with 13 bases remaining between them. In DNA, the CDR3 is TGCGCCAGCAGTCAAGGTGGGGGGGACATGAACACTGAAGCTTTCTTT. Amino acid sequence: CASSQGGGDMNTEAFF.

On this clone: At one of its ends the junction is not consistent with the germline gene, which may arise from a read error. This chain connects TRBV5-1 to TRBJ2-1; 10 bases are shared with TRBD2. The CDR3 is 13 residues long. Germline CDR1 and CDR2: SGHRS and YFSETQ. CDR3 nucleotides: TGCGCCAGCAGCTTGAGGCTAGCGGGAGAGCCGTTCTTC. This sequence encodes CASSLRLAGEPFF.

This chain connects TRBV18 to TRBJ1-1, with 12 bases identical to TRBD1. The CDR3 has 15 amino acids. The V gene's germline CDR1 is KGHSH and CDR2 LQKENI. V lost 8 bases and J lost 4; bases outside the gene matches: 8. CDR3 amino acids: CASSRDRGLGTEAFF. The CDR3 nucleotides read TGTGCCAGCAGCCGGGACAGGGGGCTGGGCACTGAAGCTTTCTTT. Looking up the rest from reference TRBV18 and TRBJ1-1 gives the full variable domain: NAGVMQNPRHLVRRRGQEARLRCSPMKGHSHVYWYRQLPEEGLKFMVYLQKENIIDESGMPKERFSAEFPKEGPSILRIQQVVRGDSAAYFCASSRDRGLGTEAFFGQGTRLTVV.

V usage is TRBV2 and J usage is TRBJ2-3; D ambiguous. V lost 0 bases and J 5 bases, leaving 9 bases between the germline ends. This CDR3 is 14 amino acids long. Germline-derived CDR1 and CDR2 are SNHLY and FYNNEI. The CDR3 region is CASSEALGRDTQYF. The CDR3 bases are TGTGCCAGCAGTGAAGCGCTTGGCAGAGATACGCAGTATTTT.

This sequence joins TRBV11-2 and TRBJ2-1, with D possibly being TRBD2 (5 bases). This CDR3 region has 15 residues. V dropped 4 bases and J dropped 3 bases, with 13 bases sitting between them. Germline V gene lookup returns CDR1 SGHAT and CDR2 FQNNGV. The CDR3 region is CASSSPGLHYNEQFF. The CDR3 region has the DNA TGTGCCAGCAGCTCCCCCGGACTCCACTACAATGAGCAGTTCTTC.

This clone was counted between two and nine times. This chain connects TRBV19 to TRBJ1-2, with 8 bases identical to TRBD1. Germline trimming cut 5 bases from V and 7 bases from J; bases unmatched to any gene: 9. The CDR3 totals 14 residues. Germline assignment: CDR1 LNHDA and CDR2 SQIVND (reference sequence). The CDR3 sequence: CASSSGQGAFGYTF. The CDR3 DNA reads TGTGCCAGTAGTTCCGGACAGGGAGCGTTTGGCTACACCTTC.

The chain is built from TRBV28 and TRBJ2-3; possibly TRBD2 for D (5 bases). V was pared by 2 bases and J by 10 bases, with 19 bases between. CDR1 and CDR2 (germline): MDHEN, SYDVKM. The CDR3 consists of 15 residues. DNA of the CDR3: TGTGCCAGCAGTTTAGAGACCTGGCCCATGAGGGCGCAGTATTTT. It translates to CASSLETWPMRAQYF.

J is TRBJ1-3 and V is TRBV7-9; 9 nucleotides match TRBD1. Losses at the gene ends were 5 bases for V and 8 bases for J; bases not matched to a gene: 7. Germline loops: CDR1 SEHNR, CDR2 FQNEAQ (reference sequence). The CDR3 has 14 residues. The CDR3 DNA follows: TGTGCCAGCAGCCTAACAGGGGGCGCCGACACCATATATTTT. Translated: CASSLTGGADTIYF.

The V gene is TRBV28, the J gene TRBJ2-5, with D perhaps matching TRBD2 (7 bases). The CDR3 runs 16 residues. The V end lost 6 bases, the J end lost 0 bases, and 17 bases lay between the germline ends. The germline CDR1 and CDR2 sequences are MDHEN and SYDVKM. CDR3 sequence reads: CASSLGGGSYQETQYF. In nucleotides, the CDR3 is TGTGCCAGCAGCCTGGGAGGGGGGTCGTACCAAGAGACCCAGTACTTC.

The CDR3 DNA reads TGTGCCAGCAGCTTAACGGGGGCTAGCGGCTACAATGAGCAGTTCTTC. Its protein product is CASSLTGASGYNEQFF. The chain couples TRBV7-3 to TRBJ2-1; D may be TRBD2 (7 bases). V shed 0 bases and J shed 3 bases, with 12 bases lying between them. The CDR3 is 16 residues long. In germline, CDR1 is SGHTA, CDR2 FQGTGA.

This rearrangement joins TRBV4-1 to TRBJ1-2; TRBD1 is a possible D gene (5 bases). The germline V gene has CDR1 MGHRA and CDR2 YSYEKL. CDR3 length: 14 residues. V gave up 2 bases and J gave up 3 bases, with 10 bases separating them. DNA for the CDR3: TGCGCCAGCAGCCAAATGGGACTGGACTATGGCTACACCTTC. Residues: CASSQMGLDYGYTF.

The count of this clone is one. This chain links TRBV5-5 with TRBJ1-1, with 7 bases identical to TRBD1. V lost 0 bases, J lost 4 bases, and 3 bases stayed unmatched. Germline assignment: CDR1 SGHKS and CDR2 YYEKEE (reference sequence). This CDR3 region has 14 residues. This CDR3 is CASSLEGARTEAFF. CDR3 in DNA: TGTGCCAGCAGCTTGGAGGGGGCGCGCACTGAAGCTTTCTTT.

V usage is TRBV11-2 and J usage is TRBJ1-2, with D uncertain. V gave up 4 bases and J gave up 5 bases, with 5 bases separating them. This CDR3 contains 11 residues. Germline values: CDR1 SGHAT, CDR2 FQNNGV. CDR3 region: CASSSSYGYTF. In DNA form, the CDR3 reads TGTGCCAGCAGCTCCTCTTATGGCTACACCTTC.